This T cell receptor beta chain was documented in a study of Ad26.COV2.S vaccination and SARS-CoV-2 variants. Study details: The COV1001 Ad26.COV2.S trial arm included the donor.

Treatment denoted: around 19 received Ad26.COV2.S at low or high dose, single or two shots; roughly five received placebo; per-sample allocation not given. Sampling was performed 63 days after the first vaccine or placebo injection. Repertoires were generated with immunoSEQ multiplex PCR, while TCRdb's copy carries only in-frame clones and drops some. The table has roughly 700,000 clones, 80% to 90% seen once; the top ten hold about 1.5%. Sequenced here: peripheral blood, sampled in a trial of Ad26.COV2.S vaccine versus placebo. The receptor was isolated from a person between 18 and 59 years old who received the Ad26.COV2.S COVID-19 vaccine or a placebo.

The CDR3 protein is CAISEWDRTGGYEQYF. CDR3 sequence (DNA): TGTGCCATCAGTGAATGGGACCGGACAGGGGGCTACGAGCAGTACTTC. The rearrangement links TRBV10-3 to TRBJ2-7, with 10 bases fitting TRBD1. Germline V gene lookup returns CDR1 ENHRY and CDR2 SYGVKD. Trimming removed 3 bases from V and 3 bases from J; junction bases left unmatched: 8. The CDR3 length is 16 residues.